This TCR beta chain was captured in a study of glioma-infiltrating T cells after dendritic cell vaccination. Study as a whole: At biweekly intervals, patients got three intradermal dendritic cell vaccine injections. Overall study results and limits: Estimated pretreatment TIL content predicted outcome after dendritic cell vaccination. Survival was not directly related to TCR clonality in these patients.

V was shortened by 4 bases and J by 5 bases, with 17 bases between the two germline ends. CDR3 length: 15 residues. Germline lookup yields CDR1 PRHDT and CDR2 FYEKMQ (reference sequence). Here immunoSEQ multiplex PCR was the method, and the copy in TCRdb shows in-frame clones only, minus some. The sample lists about 92,000 clones; just over 85% were seen once. To note about this clone: Its antigen is not identified.

The material sequenced was blood, taken before dendritic cell vaccination. This receptor was taken from a human donor with glioblastoma. This chain joins TRBV13 and TRBJ1-2; the D gene is possibly TRBD1 (6 bases). The CDR3: CASSSKTGIVYGYTF. For the CDR3, the DNA is TGTGCCAGCAGCTCTAAGACAGGAATAGTTTATGGCTACACCTTC.